These 3 T cell receptor beta chains were sequenced from one sample in a study of T cells in localized non-small cell lung cancer (dated by TCRdb to 2020 to 2022). Library preparation was by the immunoSEQ multiplex PCR assay. Imported from immuneACCESS, the table was reduced by TCRdb to in-frame sequences with V and J called. These copies leave out some clones; in studies compared against another copy, an unresolved V gene accounts for under half, and the cause of the remainder is not known. For this sample the table gives about 39,000 clones, of which roughly three quarters were detected only once. The ten largest clones take up about 37% of the sample. The sample in question was PBMCs, obtained before any cancer treatment. The receptor set was obtained from a woman aged 40-69 years with stage II squamous cell lung carcinoma.

In its sample, this clone was seen once. V gene TRBV4-3 combines with J gene TRBJ2-2; 9 bases are a match to TRBD1. Germline V gene lookup returns CDR1 LGHNA and CDR2 YSLEER. Losses at the gene ends were 0 bases for V and 5 bases for J; bases not matched to a gene: 7. The CDR3 sequence is 17 residues long. Here the CDR3 DNA reads TGCGCCAGCAGCCAAGAAACAGGGACAGGGAGGACCGGGGAGCTGTTTTTT. It specifies CASSQETGTGRTGELFF.

The V gene is TRBV6-5, the J gene TRBJ1-1, with TRBD1 identical over 7 bases. The CDR3 is 14 amino acids. In germline, CDR1 is MNHEY, CDR2 SVGAGI. V was pared by 1 base and J by 3 bases, with 2 bases of the junction left unmatched. The CDR3 region is CASSYFTGDTEAFF. The CDR3 region has the DNA TGTGCCAGCAGTTACTTTACAGGGGACACTGAAGCTTTCTTT.

This clone showed up just a few times. V usage is TRBV4-1 and J usage is TRBJ2-1; the D gene is possibly TRBD1 (7 bases). The V end was cut by 0 bases, the J end by 7 bases, with 13 bases between. There are 15 residues in the CDR3. Germline CDR1 reads MGHRA; CDR2 reads YSYEKL. The CDR3 nucleotides are TGCGCCAGCAGCCAAGACAGGGGGGAAGGGAATGAGCAGTTCTTC. Translated: CASSQDRGEGNEQFF.